Each of the 32 T cell receptor beta chains below was sequenced from the same sample in a study of control samples from healthy donors and cancer patients. Some clones are missing from TCRdb's copy, which holds only in-frame ones; the method was immunoSEQ multiplex PCR. The table includes approximately 100,000 clones, approximately 90% detected once. Specimen: blood. These receptors all stem from a man aged 30 to 39 in good health.

The chain combines TRBV4-1 with TRBJ2-1, with D unresolved. Trimming removed 1 base from V and 0 bases from J, with 7 bases in between. The CDR3 is 15 amino acids. The V gene's germline CDR1 is MGHRA and CDR2 YSYEKL. The CDR3 DNA follows: TGCGCCAGCAGCCAAGTCCAGACCTCCTACAATGAGCAGTTCTTC. It is translated as CASSQVQTSYNEQFF.

The V gene is TRBV7-2, the J gene TRBJ2-5, with D perhaps TRBD2 (5 bases). The CDR3 consists of 14 residues. Germline V CDR1 and CDR2: SGHTA, FQGNSA. Trimming left V 0 bases short and J 4 bases short, with 9 bases between. This CDR3 is CASSLAGERETQYF. The CDR3 coding sequence is TGTGCCAGCAGCTTAGCGGGAGAGCGAGAGACCCAGTACTTC.

This clone was detected only once. The chain combines TRBV28 with TRBJ1-2; D gene ambiguous. V gave up 4 bases and J gave up 8 bases, with 14 bases separating them. This CDR3 region has 13 residues. In germline, CDR1 is MDHEN, CDR2 SYDVKM. The CDR3 spells CASSYRPLPGYTF. CDR3 nucleotides: TGTGCCAGCAGTTATCGGCCGCTCCCCGGCTACACCTTC.

V gene TRBV9 combines with J gene TRBJ1-1; 8 bases are shared with TRBD1. Germline CDR1 and CDR2: SGDLS and YYNGEE. V shed 4 bases, J shed 5 bases, and the junction held 7 bases outside the gene matches. The CDR3 runs 14 residues. The CDR3 region has the DNA TGTGCCAGCAGCCCGAGAACAGGGGGAACTGAAGCTTTCTTT. Protein product: CASSPRTGGTEAFF.

The chain recombines TRBV7-2 with TRBJ2-5; D not resolved. The V gene's germline CDR1 is SGHTA and CDR2 FQGNSA. The V end was cut by 4 bases, the J end by 4 bases, with 10 bases between. This CDR3 is built from 13 residues. The CDR3 here is CASSSNFGETQYF. CDR3 nucleotide sequence: TGTGCCAGCAGCTCAAATTTTGGAGAGACCCAGTACTTC.

This clone was detected only once. A junction boundary mismatches the germline segment, possibly from a read error. This chain joins TRBV30 and TRBJ2-5; D remains unclear. The CDR3 covers 12 residues. Germline V gene sequence: CDR1 GTSNPN, CDR2 SVGIG (reference sequence). CDR3 coding DNA: TGTGCCTGGGGTGTTACTCAAGAGACCCAGTACTTC. This codes for CAWGVTQETQYF.

This chain links TRBV7-2 with TRBJ1-4, with a weak D call TRBD1 (6 bases). The CDR3 covers 14 residues. The germline V gene has CDR1 SGHTA and CDR2 FQGNSA. V was clipped by 4 bases and J by 3 bases, with 9 bases between them. CDR3 nucleotide sequence: TGTGCCAGCAGCTCGACAGGATCTAATGAAAAACTGTTTTTT. Its protein product is CASSSTGSNEKLFF.

The chain couples TRBV27 to TRBJ2-3; TRBD1 is a possible D gene (7 bases). The CDR3 consists of 15 residues. Germline CDR1 MNHEY, CDR2 SMNVEV (reference sequence). Trimming cost V 6 bases and J 6 bases, with 19 bases left between them. DNA of the CDR3: TGTGCCAGCAGCCCCGCGCAGGGGGGCTACGATACGCAGTATTTT. Translating gives CASSPAQGGYDTQYF.

This chain links TRBV9 with TRBJ1-1, with D unresolved. CDR1 and CDR2 from the germline V gene are SGDLS and YYNGEE. This CDR3 is 14 amino acids long. The V gene lost 0 bases and the J gene lost 4 bases, with 10 bases spanning the gap. The CDR3 nucleotides are TGTGCCAGCAGCGTAGAGTCCAGAGGCACTGAAGCTTTCTTT. Amino acid sequence: CASSVESRGTEAFF.

This sequence joins TRBV30 and TRBJ2-3, with 13 bases lining up with TRBD2. The V segment lost 1 base and the J segment 11 bases; nucleotides outside the gene matches: 9. The CDR3 spans 15 residues. Germline V lookup: CDR1 GTSNPN, CDR2 SVGIG (reference sequence). For the CDR3, the DNA is TGTGCCTGGAGTGGAGGGACTAGCGGGAAGGGTAAGCAGTATTTT. Translated: CAWSGGTSGKGKQYF. Supplemented by reference TRBV30 and TRBJ2-3, the full variable domain reads SQTIHQWPATLVQPVGSPLSLECTVEGTSNPNLYWYRQAAGRGLQLLFYSVGIGQISSEVPQNLSASRPQDRQFILSSKKLLLSDSGFYLCAWSGGTSGKGKQYFGPGTRLTVL.

The chain combines TRBV12-3 or TRBV12-4 with TRBJ1-3; no clear D gene. The CDR3 totals 13 residues. V was clipped by 9 bases and J by 2 bases, with 11 bases between them. CDR3 sequence reads: CASSQSPGNTIYF. The CDR3 coding sequence is TGTGCCAGTTCCCAAAGTCCTGGAAACACCATATATTTT.

This chain uses TRBV5-1 with TRBJ2-3; no clear D gene. This CDR3 spans 13 amino acids. CDR1 is SGHRS and CDR2 is YFSETQ in the germline V gene. Trimming took 1 base from V and 5 from J, leaving 8 bases between them. For the CDR3, the DNA is TGCGCCAGCAGCTTGCCCGTGAAAGATACGCAGTATTTT. Residues: CASSLPVKDTQYF.

The gene calls are TRBV21-1 and TRBJ2-1; TRBD2 was called by the table and not checked on the DNA. TRBV21-1 is recorded as a pseudogene. The length of the CDR3 is 17 residues. CDR3 nucleotide sequence: TGTGCCAGCAGCAAAGCTATAGCGGGAGGGCCAGGTAATGAGCAGTTCTTC. It encodes CASSKAIAGGPGNEQFF.

The chain is built from TRBV5-8 and TRBJ2-6; possible D gene TRBD2, 5 bases. The germline CDR1 and CDR2 sequences are SGHTS and YDEGEE. Trimming pared 1 base from V and 1 base from J, leaving 9 bases between. The CDR3 contains 16 residues. The CDR3: CASSLKRGSGANVLTF. The CDR3 DNA is TGTGCCAGCAGCTTGAAACGGGGATCTGGGGCCAACGTCCTGACTTTC. Looking up the rest from reference TRBV5-8 and TRBJ2-6 gives the full variable domain: EAGVTQSPTHLIKTRGQQATLRCSPISGHTSVYWYQQALGLGLQFLLWYDEGEERNRGNFPPRFSGRQFPNYSSELNVNALELEDSALYLCASSLKRGSGANVLTFGAGSRLTVL.

The chain uses TRBV19 and TRBJ2-3, with 9 bases aligning to TRBD2. From germline, CDR1 is LNHDA and CDR2 SQIVND (reference sequence). CDR3 length equals 15 residues. V lost 5 bases to trimming and J lost 2 bases; unmatched junction nucleotides: 5. The CDR3 protein is CASSLAGGPTDTQYF. CDR3 in DNA: TGTGCCAGTAGTCTGGCGGGAGGGCCCACAGATACGCAGTATTTT.

The rearrangement links TRBV19 to TRBJ2-1; 7 nucleotides align to TRBD2. V gave up 10 bases and J gave up 4 bases; unmatched junction bases: 13. In germline, CDR1 is LNHDA, CDR2 SQIVND (reference sequence). This CDR3 region has 15 residues. The CDR3 sequence: CATYSGEGRYNEQFF. CDR3 sequence (DNA): TGTGCCACTTATTCGGGGGAGGGCCGTTACAATGAGCAGTTCTTC. The full variable domain, its missing parts supplied by reference TRBV19 and TRBJ2-1, is DGGITQSPKYLFRKEGQNVTLSCEQNLNHDAMYWYRQDPGQGLRLIYYSQIVNDFQKGDIAEGYSVSREKKESFPLTVTSAQKNPTAFYLCATYSGEGRYNEQFFGPGTRLTVL.

This chain links TRBV9 with TRBJ2-3; 8 bases fit TRBD2. The CDR3 contains 16 residues. Looked up from germline, CDR1 is SGDLS and CDR2 is YYNGEE. With V trimmed by 2 bases and J by 2 bases, 7 bases remained unmatched. The CDR3 sequence: CASSVTGGAPTDTQYF. Here the CDR3 DNA reads TGTGCCAGCAGCGTCACCGGGGGGGCCCCCACAGATACGCAGTATTTT.

The V gene is TRBV19, the J gene TRBJ1-1; D is undetermined. The CDR3 spans 13 residues. V lost 3 bases, J lost 1 base, and 6 bases lay in between. CDR1 and CDR2 (germline): LNHDA, SQIVND (reference sequence). The CDR3 bases are TGTGCCAGTAGTATTATGGGGAACACTGAAGCTTTCTTT. It codes for CASSIMGNTEAFF. Based on the CDR3 plus reference TRBV19 and TRBJ1-1, the full variable domain is DGGITQSPKYLFRKEGQNVTLSCEQNLNHDAMYWYRQDPGQGLRLIYYSQIVNDFQKGDIAEGYSVSREKKESFPLTVTSAQKNPTAFYLCASSIMGNTEAFFGQGTRLTVV.

The chain joins TRBV7-9 to TRBJ1-1; D not certain. This CDR3 has 14 amino acids. V lost 0 bases to trimming and J lost 0 bases, with 5 bases between them. Germline CDR1 SEHNR, CDR2 FQNEAQ (reference sequence). The CDR3 sequence is CASSLARLNTEAFF. The CDR3 DNA sequence: TGTGCCAGCAGCTTAGCCAGATTGAACACTGAAGCTTTCTTT.

The chain has TRBV2 and TRBJ2-1, with TRBD1 matching over 10 bases. This CDR3 region has 15 residues. Germline lookup yields CDR1 SNHLY and CDR2 FYNNEI. V was clipped by 5 bases and J by 7 bases; unmatched bases: 8. CDR3 nucleotide sequence: TGTGCCAGCAGTATAGACAGGGGGCGAGTTAATGAGCAGTTCTTC. It codes for CASSIDRGRVNEQFF.

The rearrangement uses TRBV10-1 and TRBJ1-1; D not certain. Germline-derived CDR1 and CDR2 are WNHNN and SYGVQD (reference sequence). The CDR3 spans 15 residues. The V gene lost 0 bases and the J gene lost 2 bases, with 10 bases spanning the gap. CDR3 in amino acids: CASSESLGGNTEAFF. CDR3 nucleotides: TGCGCCAGCAGTGAGTCGCTAGGTGGAAACACTGAAGCTTTCTTT.

The chain combines TRBV6-4 with TRBJ1-1, with D unclear. The CDR3 is 13 residues long. The V and J ends lost 3 bases and 1 base respectively, with 6 bases between them. From germline, CDR1 is MRHNA and CDR2 SNTAGT. The CDR3 DNA is TGTGCCAGCAGTGAGACACCGAACACTGAAGCTTTCTTT. This codes for CASSETPNTEAFF.

The rearrangement joins TRBV5-1 to TRBJ2-3; D is unresolved. The germline V gene has CDR1 SGHRS and CDR2 YFSETQ. CDR3 length: 15 amino acids. V was pared by 7 bases and J by 2 bases, with 17 bases between. The CDR3 DNA reads TGCGCCAGCCGACCGGGTCCTATATTCACAGATACGCAGTATTTT. Encoded protein: CASRPGPIFTDTQYF. Full variable domain (missing parts from reference TRBV5-1 and TRBJ2-3): KAGVTQTPRYLIKTRGQQVTLSCSPISGHRSVSWYQQTPGQGLQFLFEYFSETQRNKGNFPGRFSGRQFSNSRSEMNVSTLELGDSALYLCASRPGPIFTDTQYFGPGTRLTVL.

The chain combines TRBV4-3 with TRBJ2-1; 8 bases are a match to TRBD2. The CDR3 runs to 17 residues. The ends lost 1 base at V and 3 bases at J; junction bases unmatched: 8. CDR1 is LGHNA, CDR2 YSLEER, per germline. CDR3 loop: CASSQGSAAGVYNEQFF. In DNA, the CDR3 is TGCGCCAGCAGCCAAGGGTCTGCAGCGGGAGTCTACAATGAGCAGTTCTTC.

V is TRBV19 and J is TRBJ1-5; weak D call: TRBD1 (6 bases). The V and J ends lost 7 bases and 0 bases respectively, with 19 bases between them. Germline CDR1 LNHDA, CDR2 SQIVND (reference sequence). This CDR3 has 17 residues. Written as DNA, the CDR3 is TGTGCCAGTACCCCGACAGGCGAGGGAAATAGCAATCAGCCCCAGCATTTT. Protein sequence: CASTPTGEGNSNQPQHF.

The genes are TRBV10-1 and TRBJ1-1; D might be TRBD1 (5 bases). Germline V gene sequence: CDR1 WNHNN, CDR2 SYGVQD (reference sequence). V lost 8 bases, J lost 0 bases, and 10 bases lay in between. The CDR3 totals 13 residues. The CDR3 DNA follows: TGCGCCAGCCAGACAGAACTGAACACTGAAGCTTTCTTT. Its protein product is CASQTELNTEAFF.

The rearrangement joins TRBV27 to TRBJ1-4; D is unresolved. CDR3 length: 16 amino acids. Germline V gene sequence: CDR1 MNHEY, CDR2 SMNVEV (reference sequence). The V and J ends lost 2 bases and 3 bases respectively, with 13 bases between them. CDR3 nucleotides: TGTGCCAGCAGTTTAACCCGAGTAAGGCCTAATGAAAAACTGTTTTTT. Amino acid sequence: CASSLTRVRPNEKLFF.

This clone has just a few counts. CDR3 loop: CASSLGDGWGIEQYF. CDR3 sequence (DNA): TGTGCCAGCAGCTTGGGTGATGGCTGGGGGATTGAGCAGTACTTC. V is TRBV5-6 and J is TRBJ2-7; the D call may be TRBD1 or TRBD2 (5 bases each). The germline CDR1 and CDR2 sequences are SGHDT and YYEEEE. V was pared by 0 bases and J by 7 bases, with 17 bases between. This CDR3 is 15 amino acids long.

The V and J genes are TRBV6-1 and TRBJ1-5; 7 bases agree with TRBD1. Trimming took 3 bases from V and 2 from J; bases not matched to a gene: 10. This CDR3 has 17 amino acids. Germline CDR1 reads MNHNS; CDR2 reads SASEGT. The CDR3 coding sequence is TGTGCCAGCAGTGAGGTGGAGGGGGCGTCGGGCAATCAGCCCCAGCATTTT. Translating it yields CASSEVEGASGNQPQHF.

This chain uses TRBV21-1 with TRBJ1-6. TRBV21-1 is tagged as a pseudogene. CDR3 length: 18 residues. The CDR3 nucleotides are TGTGCCAGCAGTCACGGGAGAACCTCAAAAACCTATAATTCACCCCTCCACTTT. It is translated as CASSHGRTSKTYNSPLHF.

This chain joins TRBV27 and TRBJ2-7; no firm D call. V shed 6 bases and J shed 6 bases, with 18 bases lying between them. CDR1 and CDR2 (germline): MNHEY, SMNVEV (reference sequence). The CDR3 is made up of 14 amino acids. The CDR3 loop is CASRTSWSGGEQYF. CDR3 nucleotide sequence: TGTGCCAGCAGAACCTCCTGGTCCGGCGGCGAGCAGTACTTC.

The chain recombines TRBV10-2 with TRBJ2-5; possibly TRBD1 or TRBD2 for D (6 bases each). Germline CDR1 reads WSHSY; CDR2 reads SAAADI. This CDR3 region has 14 residues. Trimming took off 3 bases at V and 5 bases at J, with 13 bases between the two ends. The CDR3 bases are TGCGCCAGCAGTGACTGGGGGGCTGGTGAGACCCAGTACTTC. This sequence encodes CASSDWGAGETQYF.